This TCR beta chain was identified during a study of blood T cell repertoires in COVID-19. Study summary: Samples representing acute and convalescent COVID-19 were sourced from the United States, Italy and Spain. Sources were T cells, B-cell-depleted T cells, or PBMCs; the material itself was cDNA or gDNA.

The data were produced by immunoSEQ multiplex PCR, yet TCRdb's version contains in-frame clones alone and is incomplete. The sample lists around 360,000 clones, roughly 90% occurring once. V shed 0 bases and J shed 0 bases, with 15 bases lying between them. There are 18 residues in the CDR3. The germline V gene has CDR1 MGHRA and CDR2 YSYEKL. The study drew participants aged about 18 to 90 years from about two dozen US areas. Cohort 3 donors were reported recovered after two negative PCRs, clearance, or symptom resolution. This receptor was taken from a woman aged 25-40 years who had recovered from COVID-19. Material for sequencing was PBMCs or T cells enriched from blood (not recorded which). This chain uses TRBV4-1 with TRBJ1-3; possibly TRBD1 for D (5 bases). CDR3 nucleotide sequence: TGCGCCAGCAGCCAAGAACCCTTACACAGGACCTCTGGAAACACCATATATTTT. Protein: CASSQEPLHRTSGNTIYF.